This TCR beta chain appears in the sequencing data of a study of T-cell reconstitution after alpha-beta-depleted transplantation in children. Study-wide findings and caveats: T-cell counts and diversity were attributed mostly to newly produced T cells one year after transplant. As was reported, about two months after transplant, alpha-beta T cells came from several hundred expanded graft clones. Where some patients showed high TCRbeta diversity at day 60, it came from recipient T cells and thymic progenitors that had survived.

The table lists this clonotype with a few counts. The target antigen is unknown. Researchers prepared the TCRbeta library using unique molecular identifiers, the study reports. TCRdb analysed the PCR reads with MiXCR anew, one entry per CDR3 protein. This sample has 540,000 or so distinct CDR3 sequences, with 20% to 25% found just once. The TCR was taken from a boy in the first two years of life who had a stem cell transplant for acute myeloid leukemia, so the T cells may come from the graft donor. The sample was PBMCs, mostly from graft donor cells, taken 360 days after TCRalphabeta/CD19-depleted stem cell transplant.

In nucleotides, the CDR3 is TGCAGTGCTAGAGATCCCCAGGCCGAAGAGACCCAGTACTTC. This translates into CSARDPQAEETQYF. J is TRBJ2-5 and V is TRBV20-1, with no clear D. Germline loops: CDR1 DFQATT, CDR2 SNEGSKA (reference sequence). There are 14 residues in the CDR3. V was cut by 0 bases and J by 3 bases, with 11 bases left in between.